This paragraph reports one T cell receptor (beta chain). Its matching antigen is unknown. Addition of a universal primer site occurred through template switching, and cDNA carried unique molecular identifiers. A single record per CDR3 protein comes from TCRdb applying MiXCR to the 5' RACE reads. This sample carries approximately 550,000 distinct CDR3 sequences, approximately 20% of them seen once, and the ten largest clones take 0.4% to 0.6%. These data originate in a study of identical twins. Findings of the study overall: Conclusions relied on cross-sectional statistical analysis, not following the same donors. Carriage of fewer insertions was seen in abundant cord blood beta clonotypes, whereas memory repertoires showed none.

Trimming cost V 3 bases and J 4 bases; bases outside gene matches: 11. CDR1 and CDR2 from the germline V gene are LGHDT and YNNKEL (reference sequence). This CDR3 region has 17 residues. Healthy Caucasians were all of the donors. Another study also made use of these data, one on yellow fever vaccine responses in identical twins.

The chain combines TRBV3-1 with TRBJ2-1; TRBD2 agrees at 8 bases. Material: CD4+ T cells sorted from blood. This TCR was sampled from a woman younger than 35 in good health. CDR3 region: CASSHGGGEHYYNEQFF. As DNA, the CDR3 is TGTGCCAGCAGCCACGGGGGGGGCGAACACTATTACAATGAGCAGTTCTTC.